One sample yielded the 7 T cell receptor beta chains listed below, sequenced in a study of T cells in localized non-small cell lung cancer. Method: immunoSEQ multiplex PCR; TCRdb's copy keeps in-frame clones and lacks some. The sample consists of 100,000 to 150,000 clones, about 89% of them appearing once. Sequences were derived from peripheral blood, sampled before any cancer treatment. These receptors originate from a female donor at least 60 years old with stage I lung adenocarcinoma.

This sequence joins TRBV5-6 and TRBJ2-3; no clear D. This CDR3 is 14 amino acids long. Trimming removed 0 bases at V and 3 bases at J, with 8 bases between. Germline-derived CDR1 and CDR2 are SGHDT and YYEEEE. The CDR3 region has the DNA TGTGCCAGCAGCTTGGAACTAAGGACAGATACGCAGTATTTT. Amino acid sequence: CASSLELRTDTQYF.

This chain connects TRBV11-2 to TRBJ1-2, with 8 nucleotides matching TRBD1. CDR1 SGHAT and CDR2 FQNNGV come from the germline V gene. The junction had 7 bases not matched to a gene; V was cut back by 4 bases and J by 6 bases. This CDR3 is built from 14 residues. The DNA of the CDR3 is TGTGCCAGCAGCTCCTATACAGGGGGTCATGGCTACACCTTC. This encodes CASSSYTGGHGYTF. The full variable domain, its missing parts supplied by reference TRBV11-2 and TRBJ1-2, is EAGVAQSPRYKIIEKRQSVAFWCNPISGHATLYWYQQILGQGPKLLIQFQNNGVVDDSQLPKDRFSAERLKGVDSTLKIQPAKLEDSAVYLCASSSYTGGHGYTFGSGTRLTVV.

With respect to this clone: Other DNA sequences in this specimen translate into the identical CDR3. This chain connects TRBV28 to TRBJ1-5; 7 nucleotides agree with TRBD1. Germline loops: CDR1 MDHEN, CDR2 SYDVKM. The length of the CDR3 is 14 residues. Trimming removed 5 bases from V and 8 bases from J; junction bases left unmatched: 9. The DNA for the CDR3 is TGTGCCAGCAGTAGGACAGGAGCCCTAAAGCCCCAGCATTTT. This gives the protein CASSRTGALKPQHF.

The chain employs TRBV25-1 and TRBJ2-4; unclear D gene. The CDR3 has 15 residues. Germline V gives CDR1 MGHDK, CDR2 SYGVNS. V was shortened by 6 bases and J by 1 base, with 13 bases between the two germline ends. CDR3 amino acids: CASRGNYVAKNIQYF. Here the CDR3 DNA reads TGTGCCAGCAGGGGCAACTACGTGGCCAAAAACATTCAGTACTTC.

The chain has TRBV19 and TRBJ2-3; tentatively, D is TRBD2 (5 bases). Trimming took 3 bases from V and 2 from J, leaving 9 bases between them. The CDR3 loop spans 14 amino acids. CDR1 and CDR2 (germline): LNHDA, SQIVND (reference sequence). Here the CDR3 reads CASSISAATDTQYF. For the CDR3, the DNA is TGTGCCAGTAGTATCTCAGCGGCCACAGATACGCAGTATTTT.

This sequence joins TRBV2 and TRBJ2-2, with D perhaps matching TRBD1 or TRBD2 (5 bases each). Germline CDR1 SNHLY, CDR2 FYNNEI. V lost 6 bases and J 5 bases, leaving 16 bases between the germline ends. CDR3 length equals 15 residues. The CDR3 region has the DNA TGTGCCAGCAGGCCGGGACGCCCATGGACCGGGGAGCTGTTTTTT. Residues: CASRPGRPWTGELFF.

V and J are TRBV28 and TRBJ2-1; TRBD2 matches 11 bases. Looked up from germline, CDR1 is MDHEN and CDR2 is SYDVKM. J lost 2 bases, V lost 4 bases, and 10 bases had no gene match. This CDR3 spans 18 amino acids. CDR3 in amino acids: CASSSALRLAGTYNEQFF. CDR3 DNA: TGTGCCAGCAGTTCCGCCCTCCGACTAGCGGGGACCTACAATGAGCAGTTCTTC.